These 13 T cell receptor beta chains were all obtained from the same sample, sequenced in a study of response to subunit inactivated influenza vaccine. TCRdb processed the RT-PCR reads anew with MiXCR; each CDR3 protein has one entry. The sample lists roughly 670,000 distinct CDR3 sequences, 12% to 15% occurring once. The source was PBMCs from blood, collected 14 days before vaccination. The receptors here all came from a man in his forties or fifties who received an inactivated influenza vaccine.

This clonotype was seen more than once but under ten times. V usage is TRBV4-2 and J usage is TRBJ1-2, with D unresolved. In germline, CDR1 is LGHNA, CDR2 YNFKEQ. V lost 0 bases and J 6 bases, leaving 8 bases between the germline ends. The CDR3 has 13 amino acids. CDR3 nucleotides: TGTGCCAGCAGCCAAGACGTGGTAGATGGCTACACCTTC. This sequence encodes CASSQDVVDGYTF.

This clonotype was observed a few times. J is TRBJ2-7 and V is TRBV6-2 or TRBV6-3, with 8 bases matching TRBD2. With 1 base clipped from V and 4 bases from J, the junction kept 9 bases outside the gene matches. Germline V gene sequence: CDR1 MNHEY, CDR2 SVGEGT. CDR3 length: 16 residues. The CDR3 reads CASSYFGRADRYEQYF. Written as DNA, the CDR3 is TGTGCCAGCAGTTACTTCGGGAGGGCCGATCGATACGAGCAGTACTTC.

This clonotype was seen a handful of times. V usage is TRBV10-3 and J usage is TRBJ2-7; D is possibly TRBD1 (5 bases). The CDR3 is made up of 15 amino acids. Germline CDR1 ENHRY, CDR2 SYGVKD. Deletions cut 0 bases from V and 2 bases from J, with 11 bases between. The CDR3 nucleotides read TGTGCCATCAGTGAGTCGGACAAGGCCACCTACGAGCAGTACTTC. Protein sequence: CAISESDKATYEQYF.

This chain uses TRBV6-2 or TRBV6-3 with TRBJ2-2; 7 positions match TRBD2. This CDR3 contains 21 residues. V was pared by 3 bases and J by 4 bases, with 23 bases of the junction left unmatched. Germline V CDR1 and CDR2: MNHEY, SVGEGT. The CDR3 nucleotides are TGTGCCAGCAGTTATCCCCAAGGACTAGAACGGGCCGACCCAGCCACCGGGGAGCTGTTTTTT. It is translated as CASSYPQGLERADPATGELFF.

CDR3 region: CAWSVTSSNQPQHF. The CDR3 nucleotides are TGTGCCTGGAGTGTAACCAGCTCCAATCAGCCCCAGCATTTT. V is TRBV30 and J is TRBJ1-5; D is undetermined. The CDR3 extends over 14 amino acids. The V and J ends lost 0 bases and 3 bases respectively, with 9 bases between them. In germline, CDR1 is GTSNPN, CDR2 SVGIG (reference sequence).

The chain uses TRBV15 and TRBJ2-7; D might be TRBD2 (5 bases). Germline V gives CDR1 LNHNV, CDR2 YYDKDF (reference sequence). Trimming shortened V by 4 bases and J by 5 bases, and 15 bases separated the two germline ends. The CDR3 contains 14 residues. The CDR3 here is CATSKTSSRHEQYF. CDR3 nucleotide sequence: TGTGCCACCAGCAAAACTAGTTCTCGGCACGAGCAGTACTTC.

This chain connects TRBV5-6 to TRBJ2-1, with D uncertain. Germline lookup yields CDR1 SGHDT and CDR2 YYEEEE. CDR3 length: 16 amino acids. The V gene lost 0 bases and the J gene lost 0 bases, with 10 bases spanning the gap. The CDR3 DNA reads TGTGCCAGCAGCTTGGGGCACAGTAGCTCCTACAATGAGCAGTTCTTC. Translated, it gives CASSLGHSSSYNEQFF.

This chain connects TRBV27 to TRBJ2-2, with D hard to call. Per the germline V gene, CDR1 is MNHEY and CDR2 is SMNVEV (reference sequence). V was cut by 4 bases and J by 2 bases, with 8 bases left in between. The CDR3 totals 14 residues. The CDR3 bases are TGTGCCAGCAGTTCGACCAGAAACACCGGGGAGCTGTTTTTT. Translation gives CASSSTRNTGELFF.

This chain links TRBV15 with TRBJ2-3, with D uncertain. V lost 0 bases and J 4 bases, leaving 11 bases between the germline ends. Germline V CDR1 and CDR2: LNHNV, YYDKDF (reference sequence). The CDR3 runs to 15 residues. The CDR3 reads CATSRDRISSDTQYF. As DNA, the CDR3 is TGTGCCACCAGCAGAGATCGGATATCTTCAGATACGCAGTATTTT.

The DNA of the CDR3 is TGCAGTGCTAGGACTCCCGGCGCGGGTGCGACCCAGTACTTC. Its protein is CSARTPGAGATQYF. J is TRBJ2-5 and V is TRBV20-1; a weak D match, TRBD2 (5 bases). Germline V CDR1 and CDR2: DFQATT, SNEGSKA (reference sequence). The CDR3 loop spans 14 amino acids. V lost 3 bases to trimming and J lost 7 bases, with 18 bases between them.

This clonotype was detected many times. The chain uses TRBV28 and TRBJ2-1; 7 bases match TRBD1. Germline CDR1 and CDR2: MDHEN and SYDVKM. V shed 5 bases, J shed 4 bases, and the junction held 8 bases outside the gene matches. The CDR3 runs to 15 residues. The CDR3 coding sequence is TGTGCCAGCAGTCCCCCCGGGACAGCTTACAATGAGCAGTTCTTC. This codes for CASSPPGTAYNEQFF.

This clonotype showed up just a few times. The chain couples TRBV3-1 to TRBJ1-1, with D perhaps TRBD1 (6 bases). V lost 3 bases and J 1 base, leaving 18 bases between the germline ends. Per the germline V gene, CDR1 is LGHDT and CDR2 is YNNKEL (reference sequence). The CDR3 covers 17 residues. CDR3 loop: CASSQGALGPANTEAFF. CDR3 sequence (DNA): TGTGCCAGCAGCCAGGGGGCTTTGGGGCCGGCGAACACTGAAGCTTTCTTT. Full variable domain (missing parts from reference TRBV3-1 and TRBJ1-1): DTAVSQTPKYLVTQMGNDKSIKCEQNLGHDTMYWYKQDSKKFLKIMFSYNNKELIINETVPNRFSPKSPDKAHLNLHINSLELGDSAVYFCASSQGALGPANTEAFFGQGTRLTVV.

There are a few counts of this clonotype. The genes are TRBV7-3 and TRBJ2-1, with TRBD2 identical over 10 bases. After removal of 5 bases from V and 9 bases from J, the junction contained 13 bases not matched to a gene. From germline, CDR1 is SGHTA and CDR2 FQGTGA. This CDR3 is built from 16 residues. This CDR3 is CASSPRPLAGASEQFF. In DNA, the CDR3 is TGTGCCAGCAGCCCTAGACCTCTAGCGGGAGCGAGTGAGCAGTTCTTC. The entire variable domain, with the rest obtained from reference TRBV7-3 and TRBJ2-1, is as follows: GAGVSQTPSNKVTEKGKYVELRCDPISGHTALYWYRQSLGQGPEFLIYFQGTGAADDSGLPNDRFFAVRPEGSVSTLKIQRTERGDSAVYLCASSPRPLAGASEQFFGPGTRLTVL.